The entry that follows covers one TCR beta chain sequence. CDR1 is SGHTS and CDR2 is YDEGEE in the germline V gene. J was trimmed by 5 bases and V by 3 bases; bases with no gene match: 7. CDR3 length: 14 amino acids. TCRdb's copy holds only in-frame clones and misses some; the assay was immunoSEQ multiplex PCR. The sample carries about 200,000 clones, approximately 91% recorded once. The data belong to a study of blood T cell repertoires in COVID-19. The Seattle site enrolled patients during active infection and followed them longitudinally. This rearrangement joins TRBV5-8 to TRBJ2-5, with 7 bases fitting TRBD1. The sequence was obtained from a man aged 45-65 years with COVID-19, enrolled during active disease. Sequencing used peripheral blood. The chain's CDR3 is CASSSGQIRETQYF. Here the CDR3 DNA reads TGTGCCAGCAGCTCGGGACAGATTCGGGAGACCCAGTACTTC.